Shown below are 17 T cell receptor beta chains from a single sample sequenced in a study of T-cell memory formation after mild COVID-19. TCRdb reprocessed the 5' RACE reads via MiXCR and lists one record per CDR3 protein. The sample includes about 540,000 distinct CDR3 sequences, about a fifth seen only once; the top ten take roughly an eighth. Sequences were obtained from PBMCs or a T cell subset sorted from them (not recorded which). The receptor set was obtained from an adult woman who had mild COVID-19 (a few samples of this study predate the infection). Cell type and time point are not known.

Ten or more counts support this clonotype. V gene TRBV12-3 or TRBV12-4 combines with J gene TRBJ1-3, with a possible D match to TRBD1 (5 bases). Trimming stripped 5 bases from V and 0 bases from J, with 11 bases between. CDR3 length: 15 residues. CDR3 sequence: CASSPGTASGNTIYF. In nucleotides, the CDR3 is TGTGCCAGCAGTCCAGGGACGGCCTCTGGAAACACCATATATTTT.

This clonotype was counted between two and nine times. The V and J genes are TRBV24-1 and TRBJ2-5, with D tentatively TRBD2 (7 bases). Per the germline V gene, CDR1 is KGHDR and CDR2 is SFDVKD. V was cut by 4 bases and J by 0 bases, with 11 bases left in between. The CDR3 contains 15 residues. The CDR3 nucleotides read TGTGCCACCAGTGAGTGGGGGGGCAACCAAGAGACCCAGTACTTC. This codes for CATSEWGGNQETQYF.

The chain links TRBV7-9 to TRBJ1-5; D is unclear. The CDR3 is 13 residues long. V was pared by 6 bases and J by 4 bases, with 10 bases between. Per germline, CDR1 SEHNR and CDR2 FQNEAQ (reference sequence). CDR3: CASSAFGNQPQHF. CDR3 DNA: TGTGCCAGCAGTGCTTTTGGGAATCAGCCCCAGCATTTT.

This clonotype turned up a few times. The rearrangement uses TRBV2 and TRBJ2-2, with D perhaps matching TRBD2 (6 bases). This CDR3 has 13 amino acids. CDR1 is SNHLY and CDR2 is FYNNEI in the germline V gene. Trimming left V 8 bases short and J 6 bases short, with 13 bases between. CDR3 in DNA: TGTGCCAGCTGCCGACTAGAGGCCGGGGAGCTGTTTTTT. Translating it yields CASCRLEAGELFF.

The V and J genes are TRBV5-1 and TRBJ2-7; D assignment may be TRBD1 or TRBD2 (5 bases each). This CDR3 contains 16 residues. V was shortened by 3 bases and J by 5 bases, with 21 bases between the two germline ends. Germline CDR1 SGHRS, CDR2 YFSETQ. The CDR3 nucleotides read TGCGCCAGCAGCTCGACCGGGACCCAAACGAGGAACGAGCAGTACTTC. Translated, it gives CASSSTGTQTRNEQYF.

This clonotype has just a few counts. The chain links TRBV7-6 to TRBJ1-5; 7 positions match TRBD1. The CDR3 extends over 14 amino acids. V was pared by 2 bases and J by 4 bases, with 2 bases of the junction left unmatched. Germline CDR1 is SGHVS and CDR2 is FNYEAQ. CDR3 residues: CASSLLQGNQPQHF. The DNA for the CDR3 is TGTGCCAGCAGCTTATTACAGGGGAATCAGCCCCAGCATTTT. The whole variable domain, remainder taken from reference TRBV7-6 and TRBJ1-5, is GAGVSQSPRYKVTKRGQDVALRCDPISGHVSLYWYRQALGQGPEFLTYFNYEAQQDKSGLPNDRFSAERPEGSISTLTIQRTEQRDSAMYRCASSLLQGNQPQHFGDGTRLSIL.

This clonotype was recorded a few times. This chain links TRBV5-5 with TRBJ2-5; D perhaps matches TRBD1 (5 bases). V was shortened by 5 bases and J by 4 bases, with 18 bases between the two germline ends. Looked up from germline, CDR1 is SGHKS and CDR2 is YYEKEE (reference sequence). The CDR3 spans 15 residues. The DNA for the CDR3 is TGTGCCAGCAGTTTTCAGGCAGGGTTGCGAGAGACCCAGTACTTC. Its protein is CASSFQAGLRETQYF.

This clonotype was seen more than once but under ten times. The gene calls are TRBV10-3 and TRBJ2-4; D is undetermined. Germline-derived CDR1 and CDR2 are ENHRY and SYGVKD. This CDR3 comprises 12 residues. The ends were cut back, 0 bases at V and 6 bases at J, with 3 bases in the middle. CDR3 bases: TGTGCCATCAGTGAGTCAGCAAACATTCAGTACTTC. It translates to CAISESANIQYF.

A few counts support this clonotype. One junction end does not reproduce the germline sequence, and a read error may be involved. The chain couples TRBV12-3 or TRBV12-4 to TRBJ1-2; no clear D gene. CDR3 length: 12 amino acids. The CDR3 DNA reads TGTGCCAGCAGTTTTGGGCCTCAATCCCCAGCCTTC. This codes for CASSFGPQSPAF.

This sequence joins TRBV20-1 and TRBJ2-3; D may match TRBD1 or TRBD2 (7 bases each). CDR3 size: 13 residues. Trimming left V 2 bases short and J 4 bases short, with 10 bases between. Germline V lookup: CDR1 DFQATT, CDR2 SNEGSKA (reference sequence). The CDR3 DNA follows: TGCAGTGCTAGACAGGGGGGGTCAGATACGCAGTATTTT. This sequence encodes CSARQGGSDTQYF.

The sample holds a few counts of this clonotype. The chain links TRBV20-1 to TRBJ1-2; the D is unclear. In germline, CDR1 is DFQATT, CDR2 SNEGSKA (reference sequence). V lost 3 bases and J 4 bases, leaving 9 bases between the germline ends. The CDR3 covers 12 residues. CDR3 loop: CSARASGYGYTF. In DNA, the CDR3 is TGCAGTGCTAGGGCTTCCGGCTATGGCTACACCTTC.

The chain is built from TRBV3-1 and TRBJ2-1; 13 positions match TRBD2. The CDR3 extends over 15 amino acids. Germline assignment: CDR1 LGHDT and CDR2 YNNKEL (reference sequence). The ends lost 3 bases at V and 6 bases at J; junction bases unmatched: 2. The CDR3 here is CASSQTSGGPNEQFF. The CDR3 DNA sequence: TGTGCCAGCAGCCAGACTAGCGGGGGGCCCAATGAGCAGTTCTTC.

This clonotype was seen many times. This rearrangement joins TRBV29-1 to TRBJ2-3, with D unresolved. The CDR3 is 13 amino acids. Deletions cut 4 bases from V and 2 bases from J, with 10 bases between. Germline CDR1 SQVTM, CDR2 ANQGSEA. Here the CDR3 reads CSVVYRTTDTQYF. CDR3 nucleotide sequence: TGCAGCGTTGTCTATCGAACCACAGATACGCAGTATTTT.

The rearrangement joins TRBV21-1 to TRBJ2-3; the D call TRBD2 from the table was never checked on the DNA. TRBV21-1 is reported as a pseudogene. This CDR3 has 18 amino acids. CDR3 nucleotides: TGTGCCAGCACCCAACCCCTCACGACTAGCGGAAAAACAGATACGCAGTATTTT. Its protein is CASTQPLTTSGKTDTQYF.

This clonotype was picked up a small number of times. Germline and junction disagree at one end, which may indicate a read error. The chain carries TRBV19 and TRBJ2-1; D unresolved. Per the germline V gene, CDR1 is LNHDA and CDR2 is SQIVND (reference sequence). The CDR3 runs to 15 residues. The CDR3 here is CASSLDNAPLNEQFF. CDR3 nucleotide sequence: TGTGCCAGTAGTTTAGACAATGCTCCGTTAAATGAGCAGTTCTTC.

This clonotype was seen a handful of times. V is TRBV28 and J is TRBJ2-5, with D uncertain. V lost 2 bases to trimming and J lost 1 base, with 8 bases between them. From germline, CDR1 is MDHEN and CDR2 SYDVKM. The CDR3 runs to 14 residues. CDR3 loop: CASSLELPQETQYF. In nucleotides, the CDR3 is TGTGCCAGCAGTTTAGAACTGCCCCAAGAGACCCAGTACTTC.

This chain links TRBV29-1 with TRBJ2-3; D is unresolved. CDR1 and CDR2 from the germline V gene are SQVTM and ANQGSEA. This CDR3 contains 13 residues. Trimming took 7 bases from V and 4 from J, leaving 15 bases between them. CDR3 protein: CSAPGQGPDTQYF. CDR3 sequence (DNA): TGCAGCGCCCCGGGCCAAGGCCCAGATACGCAGTATTTT.